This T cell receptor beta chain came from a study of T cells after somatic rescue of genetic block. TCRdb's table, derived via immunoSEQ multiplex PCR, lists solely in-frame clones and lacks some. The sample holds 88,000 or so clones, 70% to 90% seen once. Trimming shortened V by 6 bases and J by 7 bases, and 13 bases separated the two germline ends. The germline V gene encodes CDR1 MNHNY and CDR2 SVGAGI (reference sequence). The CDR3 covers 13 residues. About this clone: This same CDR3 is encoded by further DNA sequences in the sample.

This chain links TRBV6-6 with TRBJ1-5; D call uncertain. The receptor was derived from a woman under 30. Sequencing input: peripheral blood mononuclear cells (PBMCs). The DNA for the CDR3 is TGTGCCAGCAGCCCTTACCGAGAGCAGCCCCAGCATTTT. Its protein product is CASSPYREQPQHF.